Sequencing of this T cell receptor beta chain was carried out in a study of patients with pleural tuberculosis (dated by TCRdb to the mid-2010s). The CDR3 starts with the cysteine, ends with the phenylalanine, and has 14 residues. Of all the DNA, just the CDR3 is kept, 42 bases in frame from base 1. As encoded in the germline V gene (reference sequence), CDR1 is SGHNT while CDR2 is YYREEE. The sequencing machine was an Illumina Genome Analyzer IIx. The raw public reads went through TCRdb reprocessing: fastp at Q25, MiXCR clone calling, in-frame beta chains kept. One record per CDR3 amino acid sequence lists the most common genes and DNA. The sample includes under 30,000 distinct CDR3 sequences, with roughly 18% observed a single time. The ten largest clones capture 3% to 4% of the sample. This clonotype has a count of ten or more. Its binding antigen is unknown. A junction end diverges from the germline sequence, so it may reflect a read error.

The source is a human donor with pleural tuberculosis. The chain uses TRBV5-4 and TRBJ1-2, with TRBD1 identical over 10 junction bases. The material sequenced was peripheral blood. The encoded CDR3 is CTSSWDRGINGYTF. The DNA sequence is TGTACCAGCAGCTGGGACAGGGGTATCAATGGCTACACCTTC.